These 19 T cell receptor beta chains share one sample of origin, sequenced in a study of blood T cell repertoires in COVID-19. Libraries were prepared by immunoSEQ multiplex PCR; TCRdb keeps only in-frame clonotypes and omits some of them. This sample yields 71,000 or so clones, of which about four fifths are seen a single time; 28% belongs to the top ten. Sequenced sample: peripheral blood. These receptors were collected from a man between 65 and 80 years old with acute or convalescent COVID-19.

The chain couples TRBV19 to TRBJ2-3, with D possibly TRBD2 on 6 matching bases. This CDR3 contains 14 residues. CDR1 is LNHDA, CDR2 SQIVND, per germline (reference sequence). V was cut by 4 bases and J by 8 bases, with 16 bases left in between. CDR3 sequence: CASSNELASRTQYF. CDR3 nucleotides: TGTGCCAGTAGTAATGAACTAGCCTCTCGTACGCAGTATTTT.

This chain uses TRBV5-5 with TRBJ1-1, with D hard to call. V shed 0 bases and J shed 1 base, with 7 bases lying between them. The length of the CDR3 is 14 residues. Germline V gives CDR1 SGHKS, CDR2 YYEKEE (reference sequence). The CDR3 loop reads CASSLAPGNTEAFF. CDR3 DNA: TGTGCCAGCAGCTTGGCCCCAGGGAACACTGAAGCTTTCTTT.

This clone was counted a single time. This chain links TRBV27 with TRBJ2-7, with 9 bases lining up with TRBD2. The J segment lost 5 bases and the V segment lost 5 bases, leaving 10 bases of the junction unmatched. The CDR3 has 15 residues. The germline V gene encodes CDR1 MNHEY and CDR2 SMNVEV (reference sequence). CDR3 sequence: CASSPLGREGHEQYF. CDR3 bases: TGTGCCAGCAGTCCCCTCGGGCGGGAGGGCCACGAGCAGTACTTC.

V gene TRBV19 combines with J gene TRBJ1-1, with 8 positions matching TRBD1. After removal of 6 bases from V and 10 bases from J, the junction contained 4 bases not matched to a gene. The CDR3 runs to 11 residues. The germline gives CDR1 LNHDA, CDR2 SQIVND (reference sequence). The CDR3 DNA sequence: TGTGCCAGTAGCCCTGGGACAGGAGCTTTCTTT. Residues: CASSPGTGAFF.

CDR3 residues: CASTLQGNTEAFF. CDR3 nucleotide sequence: TGTGCCAGCACTCTACAGGGGAACACTGAAGCTTTCTTT. The V call is TRBV28, the J call TRBJ1-1; the D gene is possibly TRBD1 (6 bases). Trimming pared 7 bases from V and 1 base from J, leaving 10 bases between. This CDR3 contains 13 residues. The germline V gene has CDR1 MDHEN and CDR2 SYDVKM.

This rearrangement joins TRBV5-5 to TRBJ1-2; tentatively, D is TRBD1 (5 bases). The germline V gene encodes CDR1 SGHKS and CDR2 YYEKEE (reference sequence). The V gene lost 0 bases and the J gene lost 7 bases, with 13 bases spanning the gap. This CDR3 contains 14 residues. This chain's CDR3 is CASSLEQELVGYTF. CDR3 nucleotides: TGTGCCAGCAGCTTGGAACAGGAGTTAGTTGGCTACACCTTC.

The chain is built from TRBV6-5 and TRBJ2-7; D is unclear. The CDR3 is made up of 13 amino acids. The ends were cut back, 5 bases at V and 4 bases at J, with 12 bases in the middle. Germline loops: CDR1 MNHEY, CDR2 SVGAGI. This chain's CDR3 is CASSRSPGYEQYF. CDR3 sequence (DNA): TGTGCCAGCAGTAGGAGTCCGGGTTACGAGCAGTACTTC.

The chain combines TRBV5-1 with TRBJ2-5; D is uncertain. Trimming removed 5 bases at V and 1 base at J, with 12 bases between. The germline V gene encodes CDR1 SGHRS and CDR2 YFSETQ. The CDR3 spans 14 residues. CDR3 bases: TGCGCCAGCAGAAGAGGATCCGGCCAAGAGACCCAGTACTTC. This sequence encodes CASRRGSGQETQYF.

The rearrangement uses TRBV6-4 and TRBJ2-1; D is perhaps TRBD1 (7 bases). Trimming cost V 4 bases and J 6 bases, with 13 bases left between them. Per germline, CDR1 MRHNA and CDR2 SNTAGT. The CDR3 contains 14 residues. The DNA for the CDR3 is TGTGCCAGCAGTGTCAGGGGGGCTTCCAATGAGCAGTTCTTC. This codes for CASSVRGASNEQFF.

The CDR3 here is CASSPTGSSYEQYF. The CDR3 coding sequence is TGTGCCAGCAGCCCTACAGGCTCTTCCTACGAGCAGTACTTC. The chain recombines TRBV5-4 with TRBJ2-7, with a weak D call TRBD1 (5 bases). The V and J ends lost 4 bases and 1 base respectively, with 12 bases between them. This CDR3 contains 14 residues. The germline V gene has CDR1 SGHNT and CDR2 YYREEE (reference sequence).

The CDR3 here is CATILLGTSGRKGSYNEQFF. The CDR3 DNA sequence: TGTGCCACTATATTACTCGGGACTAGCGGGAGGAAGGGTTCCTACAATGAGCAGTTCTTC. The rearrangement uses TRBV15 and TRBJ2-1; 15 nucleotides line up with TRBD2. Trimming removed 9 bases from V and 1 base from J; junction bases left unmatched: 16. The CDR3 contains 20 residues. Germline-derived CDR1 and CDR2 are LNHNV and YYDKDF (reference sequence).

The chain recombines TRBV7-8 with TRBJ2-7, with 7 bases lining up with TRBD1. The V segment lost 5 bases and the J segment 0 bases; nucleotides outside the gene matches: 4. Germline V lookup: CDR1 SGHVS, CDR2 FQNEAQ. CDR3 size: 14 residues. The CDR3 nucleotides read TGTGCCAGCAGCCTGGACAGGAGCTCCTACGAGCAGTACTTC. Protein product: CASSLDRSSYEQYF.

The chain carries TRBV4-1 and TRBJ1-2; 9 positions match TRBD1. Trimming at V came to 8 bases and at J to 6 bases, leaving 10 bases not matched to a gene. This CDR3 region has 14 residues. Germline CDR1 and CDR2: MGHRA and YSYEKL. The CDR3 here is CASGGDRGTDGYTF. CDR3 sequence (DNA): TGCGCCAGCGGAGGAGACAGGGGGACAGATGGCTACACCTTC.

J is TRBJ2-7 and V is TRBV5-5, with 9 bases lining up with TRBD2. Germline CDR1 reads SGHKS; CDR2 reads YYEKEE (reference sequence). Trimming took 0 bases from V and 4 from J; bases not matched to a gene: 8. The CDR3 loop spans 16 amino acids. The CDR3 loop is CASSLEGSGSFYEQYF. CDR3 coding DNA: TGTGCCAGCAGCTTGGAGGGTAGCGGGAGCTTTTACGAGCAGTACTTC. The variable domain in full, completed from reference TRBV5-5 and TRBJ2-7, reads DAGVTQSPTHLIKTRGQQVTLRCSPISGHKSVSWYQQVLGQGPQFIFQYYEKEERGRGNFPDRFSARQFPNYSSELNVNALLLGDSALYLCASSLEGSGSFYEQYFGPGTRLTVT.

The DNA of the CDR3 is TGCGCCAGCAGCGGGGACAGGGGCTTCCAAGAGACCCAGTACTTC. Translated: CASSGDRGFQETQYF. The chain joins TRBV5-1 to TRBJ2-5; 10 nucleotides agree with TRBD1. The V gene end was trimmed by 4 bases and the J gene end by 1 base; junction bases not matched to a gene: 4. The CDR3 has 15 residues. Germline CDR1 SGHRS, CDR2 YFSETQ. The complete variable domain, with remaining parts taken from reference TRBV5-1 and TRBJ2-5, reads KAGVTQTPRYLIKTRGQQVTLSCSPISGHRSVSWYQQTPGQGLQFLFEYFSETQRNKGNFPGRFSGRQFSNSRSEMNVSTLELGDSALYLCASSGDRGFQETQYFGPGTRLLVL.

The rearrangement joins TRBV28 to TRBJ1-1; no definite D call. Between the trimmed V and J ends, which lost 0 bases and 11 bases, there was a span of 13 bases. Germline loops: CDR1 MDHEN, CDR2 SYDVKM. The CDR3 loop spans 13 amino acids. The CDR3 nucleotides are TGTGCCAGCAGTTTATGGTCGACGGCGGGGGCTTTCTTT. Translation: CASSLWSTAGAFF.

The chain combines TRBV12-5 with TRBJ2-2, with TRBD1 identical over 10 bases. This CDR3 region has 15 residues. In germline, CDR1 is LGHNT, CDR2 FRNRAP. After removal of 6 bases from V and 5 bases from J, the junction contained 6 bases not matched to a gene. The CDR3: CASGHTGQGTGELFF. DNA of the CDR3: TGTGCTAGTGGGCATACGGGACAGGGGACCGGGGAGCTGTTTTTT.

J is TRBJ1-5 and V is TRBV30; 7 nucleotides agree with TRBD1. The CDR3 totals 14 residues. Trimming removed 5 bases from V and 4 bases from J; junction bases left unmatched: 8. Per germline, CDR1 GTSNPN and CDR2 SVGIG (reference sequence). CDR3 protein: CAWDLGQTNQPQHF. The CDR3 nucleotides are TGTGCCTGGGACTTGGGACAGACAAATCAGCCCCAGCATTTT.

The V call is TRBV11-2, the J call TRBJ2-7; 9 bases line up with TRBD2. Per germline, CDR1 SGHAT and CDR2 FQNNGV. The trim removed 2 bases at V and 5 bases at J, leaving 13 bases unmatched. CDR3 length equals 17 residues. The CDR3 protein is CASSLNFGGRAGNEQYF. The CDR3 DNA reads TGTGCCAGCAGCTTAAATTTTGGCGGGAGGGCCGGCAACGAGCAGTACTTC.